The entry that follows covers one T cell receptor (beta chain) sequence. Its antigen specificity is not known. Base qualities are not provided; no much larger clone lies one nucleotide away. The treatment or condition label of this sample denotes: allogeneic hematopoietic cell transplantation with graft depleted of TCRalphabeta T cells and CD19 B cells. TCRalphabeta/CD19-depleted allogeneic hematopoietic cell grafts were given to the transplant recipients, all of whom were children. From the cysteine through the phenylalanine, the CDR3 covers 15 amino acids. This entry keeps only the CDR3 DNA: 45 bases, framed from base 1. Via the germline V gene, CDR1 is KGHDR and CDR2 SFDVKD. Relative to germline, V is 5 bases shorter and J is 1 base shorter, with 10 bases between their ends. This specimen belongs to a study of T-cell reconstitution after alpha-beta-depleted transplantation in children (dated by TCRdb to about 2016). Regarding the complete study: T-cell immune reconstitution after TCRalphabeta/CD19-depleted allogeneic hematopoietic cell transplantation in children was quantitatively tracked in the study by means of TCR repertoire profiling.

Study-wide conclusions, independent of this receptor: In some patients, the high TCRbeta diversity seen at day 60 was put down to recipient T cells and intrathymic progenitors that had survived conditioning. About two months after transplant, the apparently early recovery of alphabetaT-cell counts reportedly depended on just several hundred clones that had expanded rapidly and came from non-depleted graft cells. The frequencies of hyperexpanded clones fell over the following months, and after one year, T-cell counts and TCRbeta diversity were mostly attributed to newly produced T cells.

The library was made by PCR. Sequenced on an Illumina HiSeq 2500. TCR libraries were prepared with molecular barcoding, using unique molecular identifiers to normalize TCRbeta repertoire quantification. The raw public reads went through TCRdb reprocessing: fastp at Q25, MiXCR clone calling, in-frame beta chains kept. CDR3 protein sequences are deduplicated, and each keeps its most common genes and DNA. Present in this sample are about 980,000 distinct CDR3 sequences, around 30% of which were seen just once. In total, the top ten clones hold 28% of the sample. The TCR comes from a boy younger than two who had a stem cell transplant for SCID, so the T cells may come from the graft donor. Sequenced material: PBMCs, mostly from graft donor cells, taken 360 days after TCRalphabeta/CD19-depleted stem cell transplant. The chain is assembled from TRBV24-1 and TRBJ2-2; tentative D gene TRBD1, with 5 bases matching. At the DNA level, the sequence is TGTGCCACCAGTGCCCCTACAGGGAACACCGGGGAGCTGTTTTTT. It translates as CATSAPTGNTGELFF.